One T cell receptor beta chain is described in this entry. Its antigen is not known. This entry is derived from a study of cytomegalovirus exposure and HLA in healthy donors. Study conclusions and caveats: Cytomegalovirus-associated status was assigned to roughly 160 TCR beta chains. One later analysis reportedly identified an Asian-associated ancestry cluster that showed fewer N-insertions than the 666-donor mean.

Primers for the PCR totalled 60 Vbeta and 13 Jbeta. Repertoires were generated with immunoSEQ multiplex PCR, while TCRdb's copy carries only in-frame clones and drops some. Among approximately 120,000 clones, about 80% were seen once, and the ten largest hold nearly 9.5%. Sequenced material: PBMCs. This clonotype was sampled from a woman aged 45-60 years in good health and CMV-seropositive.

CDR3 sequence (DNA): TGCGCCAGCAGGGCTCAGCCGAGCGGGACTATCTACGAGCAGTACTTC. It yields the protein CASRAQPSGTIYEQYF. The chain is built from TRBV5-1 and TRBJ2-7; 7 nucleotides agree with TRBD2. The CDR3 loop spans 16 amino acids. CDR1 SGHRS and CDR2 YFSETQ come from the germline V gene. With V trimmed by 5 bases and J by 3 bases, 14 bases remained unmatched.